A selection of T cell receptor beta chains follows, all from one sample in a study of OX40 agonist ivuxolimab in advanced cancers. This table comes from immunoSEQ multiplex PCR, and its TCRdb copy is limited to in-frame clones, with some not included. This sample carries some 70,000 clones, 86% of them seen once, and the ten largest clones take about 2.1%. Specimen: CD4+ or CD8+ T cells sorted from blood, collected in a trial of the OX40 agonist ivuxolimab. Receptors were obtained from an adult with an advanced solid tumor such as melanoma, head and neck, liver or kidney cancer. The CDR3 runs from the conserved cysteine through the conserved F or W. The D gene is left open where the match is weak. The size entry is marked missing in some rows and otherwise reads once, few, many or a size class.

CDR3: CAWRRGLAGGDTQYF; DNA: TGTGCCTGGAGGCGGGGACTAGCGGGAGGGGATACGCAGTATTTT; D: TRBD2; J: TRBJ2-3; V: TRBV30; size: -
CDR3: CASSPRTGSEETQYF; DNA: TGTGCCAGTAGTCCACGGACTGGGAGCGAAGAGACCCAGTACTTC; D: -; J: TRBJ2-5; V: TRBV19; size: -
CDR3: CASSPDTSGNTIYF; DNA: TGCGCCAGCAGTCCCGACACCTCTGGAAACACCATATATTTT; D: -; J: TRBJ1-3; V: TRBV10-1; size: -
CDR3: CASSTDRASNEKLFF; DNA: TGTGCCAGCAGTACCGACAGGGCAAGTAATGAAAAACTGTTTTTT; D: TRBD1; J: TRBJ1-4; V: TRBV14; size: -
CDR3: CASSWGRRNTEAFF; DNA: TGCGCCAGCAGTTGGGGAAGGCGGAACACTGAAGCTTTCTTT; D: -; J: TRBJ1-1; V: TRBV5-1; size: -
CDR3: CASSGGQAGNSPLHF; DNA: TGTGCCAGCAGCGGGGGACAGGCTGGAAATTCACCCCTCCACTTT; D: TRBD1; J: TRBJ1-6; V: TRBV5-4; size: -
CDR3: CASSQPIEQFF; DNA: TGTGCCAGCAGCCAGCCGATTGAGCAGTTCTTC; D: -; J: TRBJ2-1; V: TRBV5-6; size: -
CDR3: CSVERQVKETQYF; DNA: TGCAGCGTTGAGAGGCAGGTTAAAGAGACCCAGTACTTC; D: -; J: TRBJ2-5; V: TRBV29-1; size: -
CDR3: CASSVGGLAGPDTQYF; DNA: TGTGCCAGCAGCGTAGGGGGGCTAGCGGGGCCAGATACGCAGTATTTT; D: TRBD2; J: TRBJ2-3; V: TRBV9; size: once
CDR3: CASSIGGRTDTQYF; DNA: TGTGCCAGTAGTATAGGAGGGAGAACAGATACGCAGTATTTT; D: -; J: TRBJ2-3; V: TRBV19; size: -
CDR3: CASSLTGAFNEQFF; DNA: TGTGCCAGCAGCTTAACAGGGGCTTTCAATGAGCAGTTCTTC; D: -; J: TRBJ2-1; V: TRBV7-3; size: -
CDR3: CASKVRTGTGELFF; DNA: TGTGCCAGTAAAGTTCGGACGGGCACCGGGGAGCTGTTTTTT; D: -; J: TRBJ2-2; V: TRBV19; size: -
CDR3: CASSMSTRTDTQYF; DNA: TGTGCCAGTAGTATGTCGACTCGCACAGATACGCAGTATTTT; D: -; J: TRBJ2-3; V: TRBV19; size: -
CDR3: CASSQGTVAGGETQYF; DNA: TGTGCCAGCAGCCAAGGGACGGTAGCGGGAGGAGAGACCCAGTACTTC; D: TRBD2; J: TRBJ2-5; V: TRBV4-2; size: -
CDR3: CASSYSNEQFF; DNA: TGTGCCAGCAGCTATAGCAATGAGCAGTTCTTC; D: -; J: TRBJ2-1; V: TRBV6-5; size: -
CDR3: CASSGLAKNTGELFF; DNA: TGTGCCAGCAGTGGACTAGCGAAGAACACCGGGGAGCTGTTTTTT; D: TRBD2; J: TRBJ2-2; V: TRBV2; size: -
CDR3: CASTPSYEQYF; DNA: TGTGCCAGCACCCCGTCCTACGAGCAGTACTTC; D: -; J: TRBJ2-7; V: TRBV11-2; size: -
CDR3: CATRSGGPYGYTF; DNA: TGTGCCACCAGGTCGGGGGGCCCCTATGGCTACACCTTC; D: -; J: TRBJ1-2; V: TRBV6-5; size: -
CDR3: CASSRKPRGRETQYF; DNA: TGTGCCAGCAGCCGGAAGCCCAGGGGGCGAGAGACCCAGTACTTC; D: TRBD1; J: TRBJ2-5; V: TRBV27; size: -
CDR3: CASSPRTFTDTQYF; DNA: TGTGCCAGCAGCCCTCGCACTTTCACAGATACGCAGTATTTT; D: -; J: TRBJ2-3; V: TRBV5-4; size: -
CDR3: CATSRVGSAHNEQFF; DNA: TGTGCCACCAGCAGAGTAGGCTCCGCCCACAATGAGCAGTTCTTC; D: -; J: TRBJ2-1; V: TRBV15; size: -
CDR3: CASSGYPGTGDSTDTQYF; DNA: TGTGCCAGCAGTGGTTACCCAGGGACAGGGGACAGCACAGATACGCAGTATTTT; D: TRBD1; J: TRBJ2-3; V: TRBV25-1; size: -
CDR3: CASSSWTATNEKLFF; DNA: TGTGCCAGTAGTAGTTGGACAGCAACTAATGAAAAACTGTTTTTT; D: -; J: TRBJ1-4; V: TRBV19; size: -
CDR3: CASSYSGTPDYGYTF; DNA: TGTGCCAGCAGTTACTCCGGGACACCGGACTATGGCTACACCTTC; D: -; J: TRBJ1-2; V: TRBV6-5; size: few
CDR3: CASRGDRASGNTIYF; DNA: TGTGCCAGCAGAGGGGACAGGGCAAGTGGAAACACCATATATTTT; D: TRBD1; J: TRBJ1-3; V: TRBV6-5; size: once
CDR3: CASSRDGAYEQYF; DNA: TGTGCCAGCAGCCGGGACGGGGCCTACGAGCAGTACTTC; D: -; J: TRBJ2-7; V: TRBV6-1; size: -
CDR3: CASSVERGETQYF; DNA: TGTGCCAGCAGTGTGGAGCGGGGAGAGACCCAGTACTTC; D: TRBD2; J: TRBJ2-5; V: TRBV6-4; size: -
CDR3: CANGIAGVTYTQYF; DNA: TGTGCTAACGGCATAGCGGGAGTTACATATACGCAGTATTTT; D: -; J: TRBJ2-3; V: TRBV21-1; size: -
CDR3: CASREDRGNQPQHF; DNA: TGTGCCAGCAGGGAGGACAGGGGCAATCAGCCCCAGCATTTT; D: TRBD1; J: TRBJ1-5; V: TRBV6-5; size: -
CDR3: CASSDTGFNYGYTF; DNA: TGTGCCAGCAGTGATACTGGGTTTAACTATGGCTACACCTTC; D: -; J: TRBJ1-2; V: TRBV2; size: -
CDR3: CASSSTGGTYGYTF; DNA: TGTGCCAGCAGTAGCACGGGGGGGACCTATGGCTACACCTTC; D: -; J: TRBJ1-2; V: TRBV27; size: -
CDR3: CASSKVPVETEAFF; DNA: TGTGCCAGCAGCAAAGTCCCAGTGGAGACTGAAGCTTTCTTT; D: -; J: TRBJ1-1; V: TRBV21-1; size: -
CDR3: CASSGTVNSPLHF; DNA: TGTGCCAGTAGTGGGACAGTCAATTCACCCCTCCACTTT; D: TRBD1; J: TRBJ1-6; V: TRBV19; size: -
CDR3: CASRRGQQANYGYTF; DNA: TGTGCCAGCAGACGTGGACAGCAAGCTAACTATGGCTACACCTTC; D: -; J: TRBJ1-2; V: TRBV6-6; size: -
CDR3: CASSSRLRDGYTF; DNA: TGTGCCAGTAGTTCCCGGTTGAGGGATGGCTACACCTTC; D: -; J: TRBJ1-2; V: TRBV19; size: -
CDR3: CASSQGTAVDQPQHF; DNA: TGTGCCAGCAGCCAGGGGACAGCGGTGGATCAGCCCCAGCATTTT; D: TRBD1; J: TRBJ1-5; V: TRBV2; size: -
CDR3: CARSFFQGGYEQYF; DNA: TGTGCCAGAAGCTTTTTTCAGGGCGGATACGAGCAGTACTTC; D: -; J: TRBJ2-7; V: TRBV7-5; size: once
CDR3: CASSLSGQITEAFF; DNA: TGCGCCAGCAGCTTGTCGGGACAGATCACTGAAGCTTTCTTT; D: TRBD1; J: TRBJ1-1; V: TRBV5-1; size: -
CDR3: CASSPTSGKGEQFF; DNA: TGCGCCAGCAGCCCGACCAGCGGGAAGGGAGAGCAGTTCTTC; D: TRBD2; J: TRBJ2-1; V: TRBV4-1; size: -
CDR3: CASRQDRAGANVLTF; DNA: TGTGCCAGCAGACAGGACAGGGCTGGGGCCAACGTCCTGACTTTC; D: TRBD1; J: TRBJ2-6; V: TRBV6-4; size: -
CDR3: CSVVSLAGANEQYF; DNA: TGCAGCGTTGTAAGTCTAGCGGGAGCCAACGAGCAGTACTTC; D: TRBD2; J: TRBJ2-7; V: TRBV29-1; size: -
CDR3: CASRSGTGELKTQYF; DNA: TGTGCCAGCAGGTCCGGGACAGGGGAGTTGAAGACCCAGTACTTC; D: TRBD1; J: TRBJ2-5; V: TRBV6-6; size: -
CDR3: CASTRGLEQYF; DNA: TGTGCCAGCACCAGGGGACTAGAGCAGTACTTC; D: -; J: TRBJ2-7; V: TRBV7-2; size: -
CDR3: CAISELGADEQYF; DNA: TGTGCCATCAGTGAGTTAGGGGCAGACGAGCAGTACTTC; D: -; J: TRBJ2-7; V: TRBV10-3; size: once
CDR3: CASSPGGSPLHF; DNA: TGTGCCAGCAGTCCAGGGGGTTCACCCCTCCACTTT; D: TRBD1; J: TRBJ1-6; V: TRBV7-9; size: -
CDR3: CASSPQPGISYEQYF; DNA: TGTGCCAGCAGCCCTCAGCCGGGGATTAGCTACGAGCAGTACTTC; D: -; J: TRBJ2-7; V: TRBV7-2; size: -
CDR3: CASRNGGRGYGYTF; DNA: TGTGCCAGCAGGAACGGAGGCAGGGGGTATGGCTACACCTTC; D: TRBD1; J: TRBJ1-2; V: TRBV6-5; size: -
CDR3: CASSLTRSGSDEQFF; DNA: TGTGCCAGCAGCTTAACCAGATCGGGGAGCGATGAGCAGTTCTTC; D: -; J: TRBJ2-1; V: TRBV7-3; size: -
CDR3: CASSLGGGATEIQYF; DNA: TGTGCCAGCAGCTTAGGAGGGGGGGCGACCGAGATCCAGTACTTC; D: -; J: TRBJ2-5; V: TRBV7-9; size: -
CDR3: CASSFGMGDGNEKLFF; DNA: TGTGCCAGCAGCTTTGGGATGGGTGATGGTAATGAAAAACTGTTTTTT; D: -; J: TRBJ1-4; V: TRBV7-9; size: few
CDR3: CAISESHGLARRLTNTGELFF; DNA: TGTGCCATCAGTGAGTCCCATGGACTAGCGAGACGCCTAACCAACACCGGGGAGCTGTTTTTT; D: TRBD2; J: TRBJ2-2; V: TRBV10-3; size: -
CDR3: CASSLLVYEQYF; DNA: TGTGCCAGCAGTTTATTGGTCTACGAGCAGTACTTC; D: -; J: TRBJ2-7; V: TRBV28; size: once